The 21 T cell receptor beta chains reported below all come from one sample, sequenced in a study of CD8+CD57+ T cells in acquired aplastic anemia. The template for TCR beta VDJ and CDR3 sequence profiling was genomic DNA. From the reads, TCRdb called clonotypes with MiXCR, one entry per CDR3 protein. This sample has roughly 150,000 distinct CDR3 sequences, with roughly 40% found just once. Sequencing was carried out using sorted CD4+, CD8+, or CD8+CD57+ T cells (not recorded which) from PBMCs. The receptors were sampled from a human donor in good health.

As regards this clonotype: The junction does not match germline at one end; this may be a read error. The chain employs TRBV11-1 and TRBJ2-6; D not resolved. From germline, CDR1 is SGHAT and CDR2 FQDESV (reference sequence). CDR3 size: 16 residues. CDR3 DNA sequence: TGTGCCAGCGGCTTCTTGGGCAGCTCTGGGGCCAACGTCCTGACTTTC. Protein sequence: CASGFLGSSGANVLTF.

This clonotype was counted many times. The chain uses TRBV4-1 and TRBJ2-7; the match to TRBD2 covers 14 bases. The germline CDR1 and CDR2 sequences are MGHRA and YSYEKL. The CDR3 is 16 residues long. V was pared by 4 bases and J by 3 bases, with 5 bases of the junction left unmatched. CDR3 sequence reads: CASSLTGTSGSYEQYF. In nucleotides, the CDR3 is TGCGCCAGCAGCCTAACCGGGACTAGCGGGAGCTACGAGCAGTACTTC.

V is TRBV30 and J is TRBJ1-6; no reliable D call. This CDR3 contains 13 residues. Trimming removed 4 bases from V and 9 bases from J, with 13 bases in between. The germline V gene has CDR1 GTSNPN and CDR2 SVGIG (reference sequence). This CDR3 reads CAWNDRTGSPLHF. CDR3 in DNA: TGTGCCTGGAACGATCGGACGGGTTCACCCCTCCACTTT.

The chain combines TRBV15 with TRBJ2-5; weak D call: TRBD2 (7 bases). The CDR3 sequence is 17 residues long. Germline CDR1 is LNHNV and CDR2 is YYDKDF (reference sequence). V was cut by 4 bases and J by 5 bases, with 23 bases left in between. As DNA, the CDR3 is TGTGCCACCAGCATCCAAGGGGGGGGTGTACTCGGGGAGACCCAGTACTTC. Its translation is CATSIQGGGVLGETQYF.

Note on this clonotype: Since a much larger clone is just one base distant, this may be a read error. The CDR3 reads CAGSPQSGTSRGAFF. The CDR3 DNA is TGCGCCGGCAGCCCTCAATCCGGGACAAGTAGAGGCGCTTTCTTT. This chain uses TRBV4-3 with TRBJ1-1, with D perhaps matching TRBD1 (6 bases). The CDR3 covers 15 residues. CDR1 and CDR2 (germline): LGHNA, YSLEER.

This clonotype was detected many times. CDR3 amino acids: CASSPRGTNSPLHF. CDR3 bases: TGTGCCAGCTCACCACGCGGCACGAATTCACCCCTCCACTTT. The chain employs TRBV18 and TRBJ1-6; D not resolved. CDR1 KGHSH and CDR2 LQKENI come from the germline V gene. V was clipped by 1 base and J by 7 bases, with 8 bases between them. This CDR3 comprises 14 residues.

The rearrangement uses TRBV10-3 and TRBJ1-1, with D unresolved. V gave up 4 bases and J gave up 1 base, with 7 bases separating them. CDR3 length equals 13 residues. From germline, CDR1 is ENHRY and CDR2 SYGVKD. CDR3 region: CAISGKQNTEAFF. Here the CDR3 DNA reads TGTGCCATCAGTGGGAAACAGAACACTGAAGCTTTCTTT.

The rearrangement links TRBV10-3 to TRBJ1-3, with D hard to call. CDR1 and CDR2 (germline): ENHRY, SYGVKD. This CDR3 has 15 residues. Trimming stripped 1 base from V and 0 bases from J, with 7 bases between. Here the CDR3 DNA reads TGTGCCATCAGTGAGTATGGATTCTCTGGAAACACCATATATTTT. It codes for CAISEYGFSGNTIYF.

Ten or more counts support this clonotype. The CDR3 DNA reads TGTGCCAGCAGTCCGGTACGGGACAGGGGTTCGTACGAGCAGTACTTC. Its translation is CASSPVRDRGSYEQYF. The rearrangement joins TRBV12-3 or TRBV12-4 to TRBJ2-7; TRBD1 matches at 10 bases. The V gene end was trimmed by 5 bases and the J gene end by 4 bases; junction bases not matched to a gene: 11. There are 16 residues in the CDR3.

V and J are TRBV19 and TRBJ2-3; D is unclear. Germline V lookup: CDR1 LNHDA, CDR2 SQIVND (reference sequence). Trimming took 1 base from V and 5 from J, leaving 13 bases between them. This CDR3 comprises 15 residues. CDR3 nucleotide sequence: TGTGCCAGTAGTATAGGGGCCGGCGGCAGAGATACGCAGTATTTT. Protein: CASSIGAGGRDTQYF.

This clonotype was seen many times. DNA for the CDR3: TGTGCCAGCAGTGAATTTGGCTACGAGCAGTACTTC. Translation: CASSEFGYEQYF. The chain couples TRBV2 to TRBJ2-7; no firm D call. Trimming took off 2 bases at V and 3 bases at J, with 5 bases between the two ends. The germline V gene has CDR1 SNHLY and CDR2 FYNNEI. The CDR3 is made up of 12 amino acids.

There are many counts of this clonotype. The V and J genes are TRBV4-3 and TRBJ1-2; 8 bases map to TRBD1. With V trimmed by 1 base and J by 2 bases, 3 bases remained unmatched. CDR1 is LGHNA, CDR2 YSLEER, per germline. The CDR3 is made up of 15 amino acids. Written as DNA, the CDR3 is TGCGCCAGCAGCCAAGTGGCAGGGGGCAACTATGGCTACACCTTC. It specifies CASSQVAGGNYGYTF.

This clonotype was found many times. This chain connects TRBV19 to TRBJ1-5; D is unresolved. V was pared by 9 bases and J by 4 bases, with 16 bases between. The CDR3 spans 14 residues. Germline V gene sequence: CDR1 LNHDA, CDR2 SQIVND (reference sequence). In DNA form, the CDR3 reads TGTGCCAGCATTAGTACGTTCCTTAATCAGCCCCAGCATTTT. It is translated as CASISTFLNQPQHF. Full variable domain (remainder filled in from reference TRBV19 and TRBJ1-5): DGGITQSPKYLFRKEGQNVTLSCEQNLNHDAMYWYRQDPGQGLRLIYYSQIVNDFQKGDIAEGYSVSREKKESFPLTVTSAQKNPTAFYLCASISTFLNQPQHFGDGTRLSIL.

The chain links TRBV10-3 to TRBJ2-4; D uncertain. CDR1 and CDR2 (germline): ENHRY, SYGVKD. V gave up 3 bases and J gave up 7 bases, with 13 bases separating them. This CDR3 spans 14 amino acids. CDR3: CAISDKGFDNIQYF. Written as DNA, the CDR3 is TGTGCCATCAGTGATAAGGGCTTCGACAACATTCAGTACTTC.

This clonotype was counted at least ten times. The CDR3 region is CSASRRGGGVNEQFF. The CDR3 DNA reads TGCAGTGCTAGCCGACGGGGGGGAGGGGTCAATGAGCAGTTCTTC. The rearrangement joins TRBV20-1 to TRBJ2-1, with TRBD2 identical over 8 bases. Germline-derived CDR1 and CDR2 are DFQATT and SNEGSKA (reference sequence). There are 15 residues in the CDR3. With 3 bases clipped from V and 6 bases from J, the junction kept 10 bases outside the gene matches.

This clonotype appeared a few times. This chain uses TRBV24-1 with TRBJ2-5, with D tentatively TRBD1 (5 bases). This CDR3 comprises 16 residues. From germline, CDR1 is KGHDR and CDR2 SFDVKD. V lost 6 bases and J lost 1, with 17 bases in between. This chain's CDR3 is CATSNSAADSQETQYF. The CDR3 DNA reads as TGTGCCACCAGTAACTCGGCGGCAGACAGCCAAGAGACCCAGTACTTC.

This clonotype was detected a few times. The genes are TRBV6-2 or TRBV6-3 and TRBJ1-1; 9 bases fit TRBD1. Germline loops: CDR1 MNHEY, CDR2 SVGEGT. This CDR3 has 15 amino acids. J lost 1 base, V lost 7 bases, and 7 bases had no gene match. The chain's CDR3 is CASTRPGQGNTEAFF. The CDR3 DNA reads as TGTGCCAGCACCAGACCGGGACAGGGGAACACTGAAGCTTTCTTT.

The chain recombines TRBV19 with TRBJ1-5; weak D call: TRBD1 (5 bases). Germline V gene data show CDR1 as LNHDA and CDR2 as SQIVND (reference sequence). The CDR3 totals 16 residues. V was cut by 5 bases and J by 1 base, with 15 bases left in between. CDR3 protein: CASSGDSRYSNQPQHF. For the CDR3, the DNA is TGTGCCAGTAGTGGTGACAGTCGTTACAGCAATCAGCCCCAGCATTTT.

This chain connects TRBV2 to TRBJ1-1; D unclear. CDR1 SNHLY and CDR2 FYNNEI come from the germline V gene. This CDR3 contains 13 residues. V was trimmed by 6 bases and J by 5 bases, leaving 13 bases between them. The CDR3 region is CASRETGRTEAFF. For the CDR3, the DNA is TGTGCCAGCAGGGAAACGGGGAGAACTGAAGCTTTCTTT.

Ten or more counts support this clonotype. The chain couples TRBV7-9 to TRBJ2-7; 9 nucleotides agree with TRBD1. CDR3 size: 13 residues. Germline assignment: CDR1 SEHNR and CDR2 FQNEAQ (reference sequence). Trimming cost V 8 bases and J 6 bases; bases outside gene matches: 8. CDR3 in amino acids: CASGEQGAGEQYF. DNA for the CDR3: TGTGCCAGCGGCGAACAGGGGGCAGGCGAGCAGTACTTC.

This clonotype occurred many times. V usage is TRBV20-1 and J usage is TRBJ2-7; no firm D call. Germline V gene lookup returns CDR1 DFQATT and CDR2 SNEGSKA (reference sequence). The CDR3 runs 11 residues. The CDR3 DNA reads TGCAGCGCTCATTGGGCTCTCGGGCAGTACTTC. It translates to CSAHWALGQYF.